What follows is one TCR beta chain and its context. Its antigen is unknown. TCR alpha and TCR beta cDNA libraries with sample barcodes and UMIs came from 5'RACE using constant-segment primers. TCRdb fed the 5' RACE reads into MiXCR, producing one record per CDR3 protein. The table includes 450,000 or so distinct CDR3 sequences, nearly 25% detected once. The sample originates from a study of T-cell memory formation after mild COVID-19. Study-level results: The authors left the SARS-CoV-2 specificity of second-wave clones peaking on day 37 unconfirmed. Later expanders leaned toward CD4+, whereas clones contracting from day 15 to 85 were balanced CD4/CD8.

The V and J ends lost 0 bases and 2 bases respectively, with 16 bases between them. The CDR3 consists of 17 residues. CDR1 is MNHNY and CDR2 is SVGAGI in the germline V gene (reference sequence). Sequencing was performed on PBMCs or a T cell subset sorted from them (not recorded which). This sequence was found in an adult woman who had mild COVID-19 (a few samples of this study predate the infection). Cell type and time point are not known. The chain uses TRBV6-6 and TRBJ1-2, with unresolved D. In DNA form, the CDR3 reads TGTGCCAGCAGTTACTCGTGGTCGCCAGTAAGAAACTATGGCTACACCTTC. It translates to CASSYSWSPVRNYGYTF.